This TCR beta chain was obtained from a study of shared clonotypes between healthy human individuals. Study-level background: The study drew on two women and a few men aged 18 to 49 as donors.

Turning to this clone: What it recognizes is unknown.

Every subset's genomic DNA went evenly onto several immunoSEQ plates. The assay was immunoSEQ multiplex PCR, and TCRdb's table has in-frame clones only and misses some. The table has about 2.3 million clones, roughly 93% seen once. Study findings and constraints: The study generally estimated greater richness for naive than memory subsets.

Naive CD45RA+ and memory CD45RA-negative subsets were split from CD4+ cells. This CDR3 has 13 amino acids. Germline V gene lookup returns CDR1 MDHEN and CDR2 SYDVKM. Deletions cut 7 bases from V and 4 bases from J, with 13 bases between. The sample consisted of naive CD4+ T cells from PBMCs. Subset noted: CD45RA+ positively selected. The sequence came from a man aged 18 to 30 in good health. Some clones in this sample may be carry-over from other donors' samples. The chain employs TRBV28 and TRBJ2-5; D might be TRBD1 (6 bases). CDR3: CASKAGAGETQYF. DNA for the CDR3: TGTGCCAGCAAGGCAGGGGCAGGAGAGACCCAGTACTTC. The complete variable domain, with remaining parts taken from reference TRBV28 and TRBJ2-5, reads DVKVTQSSRYLVKRTGEKVFLECVQDMDHENMFWYRQDPGLGLRLIYFSYDVKMKEKGDIPEGYSVSREKKERFSLILESASTNQTSMYLCASKAGAGETQYFGPGTRLLVL.